This T cell receptor (beta chain) came from a study of CD8+CD57+ T cells in acquired aplastic anemia. Patients sequenced had flow cytometry evidence of CD8+CD57+ cell expansion. Patients had undergone no therapy by the time their blood was sampled. A single count supports this clonotype. The CDR3 loop spans 12 amino acids. CDR1 SGHVS and CDR2 FQNEAQ come from the germline V gene. V gave up 2 bases and J gave up 9 bases, with 10 bases separating them. Profiling that covered TCR beta VDJ and CDR3 relied on genomic DNA as its template. MiXCR was run by TCRdb on the reads, yielding one entry per CDR3 protein. Seen here are roughly 190,000 distinct CDR3 sequences, roughly half observed once, and the top ten hold about 9.5%.

The chain carries TRBV7-8 and TRBJ1-1; no firm D call. This clonotype originated in a human donor with aplastic anemia. The material sequenced was sorted CD4+, CD8+, or CD8+CD57+ T cells (not recorded which) from PBMCs. CDR3 residues: CASSLSGEQAFF. CDR3 nucleotide sequence: TGTGCCAGCAGCTTATCCGGAGAACAAGCTTTCTTT.